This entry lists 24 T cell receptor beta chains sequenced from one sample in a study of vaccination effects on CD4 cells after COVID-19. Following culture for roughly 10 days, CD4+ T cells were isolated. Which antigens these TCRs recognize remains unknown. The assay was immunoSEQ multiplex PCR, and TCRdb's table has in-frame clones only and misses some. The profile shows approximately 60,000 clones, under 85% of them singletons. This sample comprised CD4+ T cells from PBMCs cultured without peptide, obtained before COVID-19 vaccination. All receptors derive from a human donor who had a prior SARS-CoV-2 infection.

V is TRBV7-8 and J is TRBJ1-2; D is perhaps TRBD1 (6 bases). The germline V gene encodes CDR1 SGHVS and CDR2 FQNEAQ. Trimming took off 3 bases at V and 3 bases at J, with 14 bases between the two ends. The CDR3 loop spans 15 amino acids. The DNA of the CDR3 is TGTGCCAGCAGCTTCACAGGGTTGGAAGACTATGGCTACACCTTC. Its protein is CASSFTGLEDYGYTF.

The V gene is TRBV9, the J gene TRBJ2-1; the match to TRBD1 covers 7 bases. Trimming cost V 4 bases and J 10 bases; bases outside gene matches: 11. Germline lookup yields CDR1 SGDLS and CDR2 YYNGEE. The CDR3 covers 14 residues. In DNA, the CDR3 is TGTGCCAGCAGCCTCCGACAGGGCTCAGGCGAGCAGTTCTTC. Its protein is CASSLRQGSGEQFF.

The CDR3 region has the DNA TGTGCCAGCAGCCATACCCGGGGGGGTAGCACAGATACGCAGTATTTT. Amino acid sequence: CASSHTRGGSTDTQYF. The chain employs TRBV4-2 and TRBJ2-3, with TRBD2 matching 8 bases. The CDR3 contains 16 residues. Germline values: CDR1 LGHNA, CDR2 YNFKEQ. Unmatched junction bases numbered 5, after V lost 3 bases and J lost 0 bases.

DNA for the CDR3: TGCGCCAGCAGCATGCTAGCGGGGGCTTTTCATGAGCAGTTCTTC. Protein sequence: CASSMLAGAFHEQFF. The V and J genes are TRBV5-1 and TRBJ2-1; 10 nucleotides match TRBD2. The CDR3 extends over 15 amino acids. V dropped 4 bases and J dropped 8; count of bases not matched to a gene: 9. Germline values: CDR1 SGHRS, CDR2 YFSETQ. Full variable domain (missing parts from reference TRBV5-1 and TRBJ2-1): KAGVTQTPRYLIKTRGQQVTLSCSPISGHRSVSWYQQTPGQGLQFLFEYFSETQRNKGNFPGRFSGRQFSNSRSEMNVSTLELGDSALYLCASSMLAGAFHEQFFGPGTRLTVL.

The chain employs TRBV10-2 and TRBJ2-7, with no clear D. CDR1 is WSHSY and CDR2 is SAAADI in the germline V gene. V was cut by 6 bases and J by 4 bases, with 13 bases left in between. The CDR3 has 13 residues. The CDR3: CASRSFGKYEQYF. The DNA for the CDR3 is TGCGCCAGCAGGTCCTTTGGGAAATACGAGCAGTACTTC.

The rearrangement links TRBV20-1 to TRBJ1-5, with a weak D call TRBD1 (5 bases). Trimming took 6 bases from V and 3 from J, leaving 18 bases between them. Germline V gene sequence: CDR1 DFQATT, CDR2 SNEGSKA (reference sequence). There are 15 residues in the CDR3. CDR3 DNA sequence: TGCAGTGCGAGTCCGGGACGGGGTCTCAATCAGCCCCAGCATTTT. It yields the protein CSASPGRGLNQPQHF.

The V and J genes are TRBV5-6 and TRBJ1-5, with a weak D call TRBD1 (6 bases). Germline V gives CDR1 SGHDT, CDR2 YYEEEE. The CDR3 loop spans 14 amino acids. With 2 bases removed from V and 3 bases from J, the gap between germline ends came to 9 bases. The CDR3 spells CASSFRTVNQPQHF. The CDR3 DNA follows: TGTGCCAGCAGCTTTCGGACAGTCAATCAGCCCCAGCATTTT.

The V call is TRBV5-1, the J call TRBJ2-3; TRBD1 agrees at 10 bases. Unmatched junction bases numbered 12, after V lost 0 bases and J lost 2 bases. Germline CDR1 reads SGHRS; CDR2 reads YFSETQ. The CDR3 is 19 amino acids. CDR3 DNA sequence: TGCGCCAGCAGCTTGGAACCCCCGGGACAGGGGAAAATCACAGATACGCAGTATTTT. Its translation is CASSLEPPGQGKITDTQYF.

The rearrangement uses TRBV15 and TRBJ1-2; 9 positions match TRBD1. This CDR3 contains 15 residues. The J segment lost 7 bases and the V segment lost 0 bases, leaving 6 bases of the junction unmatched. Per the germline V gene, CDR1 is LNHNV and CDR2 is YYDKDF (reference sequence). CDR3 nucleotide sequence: TGTGCCACCAGCAGAGATCGACAGGGGGGCGGTGGCTACACCTTC. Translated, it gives CATSRDRQGGGGYTF.

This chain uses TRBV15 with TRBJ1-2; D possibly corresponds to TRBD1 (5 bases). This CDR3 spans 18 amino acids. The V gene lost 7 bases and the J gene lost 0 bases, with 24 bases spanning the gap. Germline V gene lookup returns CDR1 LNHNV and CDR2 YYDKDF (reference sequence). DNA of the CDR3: TGTGCCACCACACCAAGGAAGGGGACCTTATCCTCTAACTATGGCTACACCTTC. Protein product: CATTPRKGTLSSNYGYTF.

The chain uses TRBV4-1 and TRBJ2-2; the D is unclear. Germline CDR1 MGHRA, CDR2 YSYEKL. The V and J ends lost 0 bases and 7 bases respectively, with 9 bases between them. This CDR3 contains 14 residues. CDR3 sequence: CASSQDRSHGELFF. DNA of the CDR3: TGCGCCAGCAGCCAAGATCGGTCCCACGGGGAGCTGTTTTTT.

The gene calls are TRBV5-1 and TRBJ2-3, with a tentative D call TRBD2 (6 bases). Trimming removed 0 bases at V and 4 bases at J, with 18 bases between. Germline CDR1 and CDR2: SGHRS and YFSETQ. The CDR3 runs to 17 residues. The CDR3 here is CASSLDSVGSGSDTQYF. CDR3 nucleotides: TGCGCCAGCAGCTTGGATTCAGTCGGGAGTGGGTCAGATACGCAGTATTTT.

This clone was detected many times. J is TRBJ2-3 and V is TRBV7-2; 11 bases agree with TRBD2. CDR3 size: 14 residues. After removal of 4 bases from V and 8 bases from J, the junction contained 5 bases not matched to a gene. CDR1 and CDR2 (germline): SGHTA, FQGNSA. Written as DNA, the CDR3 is TGTGCCAGCAGCTCTAGACTAGCGGGGCTTACGCAGTATTTT. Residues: CASSSRLAGLTQYF.

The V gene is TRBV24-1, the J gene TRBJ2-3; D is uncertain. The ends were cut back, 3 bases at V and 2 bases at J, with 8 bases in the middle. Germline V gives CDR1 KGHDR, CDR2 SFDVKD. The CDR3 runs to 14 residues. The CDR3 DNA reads TGTGCCACCAGTGATCCCTTCTTCACAGATACGCAGTATTTT. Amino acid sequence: CATSDPFFTDTQYF.

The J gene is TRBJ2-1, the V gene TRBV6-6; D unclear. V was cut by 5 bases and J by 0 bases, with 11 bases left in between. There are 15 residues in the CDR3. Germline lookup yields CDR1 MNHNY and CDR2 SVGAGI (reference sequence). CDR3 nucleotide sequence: TGTGCCAGCAGTCCCACATTGAGCTCCTACAATGAGCAGTTCTTC. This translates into CASSPTLSSYNEQFF.

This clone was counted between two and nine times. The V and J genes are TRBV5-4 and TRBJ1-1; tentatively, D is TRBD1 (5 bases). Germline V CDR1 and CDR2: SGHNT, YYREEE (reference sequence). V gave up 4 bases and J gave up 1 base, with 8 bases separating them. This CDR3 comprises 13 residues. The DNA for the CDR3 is TGTGCCAGCAGCGAAGGGGCGAACACTGAAGCTTTCTTT. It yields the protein CASSEGANTEAFF.

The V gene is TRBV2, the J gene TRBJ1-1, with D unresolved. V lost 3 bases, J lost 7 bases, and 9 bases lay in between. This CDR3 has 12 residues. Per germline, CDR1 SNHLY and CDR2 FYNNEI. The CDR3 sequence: CASSEVPGEAFF. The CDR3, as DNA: TGTGCCAGCAGTGAGGTTCCCGGTGAAGCTTTCTTT.

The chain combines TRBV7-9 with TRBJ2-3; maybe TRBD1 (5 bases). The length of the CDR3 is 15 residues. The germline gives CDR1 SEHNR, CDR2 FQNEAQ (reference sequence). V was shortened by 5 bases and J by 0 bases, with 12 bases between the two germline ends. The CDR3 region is CASSIGRTSTDTQYF. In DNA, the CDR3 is TGTGCCAGCAGCATCGGACGGACAAGCACAGATACGCAGTATTTT.

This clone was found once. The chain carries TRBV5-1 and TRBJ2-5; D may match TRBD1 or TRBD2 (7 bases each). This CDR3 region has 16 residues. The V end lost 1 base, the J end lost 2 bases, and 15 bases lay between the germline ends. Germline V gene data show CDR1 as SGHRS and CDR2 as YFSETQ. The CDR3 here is CASSLLVRGGQETQYF. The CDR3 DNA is TGCGCCAGCAGCTTGCTGGTCAGGGGGGGGCAAGAGACCCAGTACTTC.

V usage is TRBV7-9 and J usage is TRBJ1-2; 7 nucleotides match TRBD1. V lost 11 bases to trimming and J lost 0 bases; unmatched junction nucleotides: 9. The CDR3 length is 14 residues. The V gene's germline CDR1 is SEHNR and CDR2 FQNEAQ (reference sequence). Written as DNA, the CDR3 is TGTGCCTGCCAGGGGGACCGAGCTAACTATGGCTACACCTTC. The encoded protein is CACQGDRANYGYTF.

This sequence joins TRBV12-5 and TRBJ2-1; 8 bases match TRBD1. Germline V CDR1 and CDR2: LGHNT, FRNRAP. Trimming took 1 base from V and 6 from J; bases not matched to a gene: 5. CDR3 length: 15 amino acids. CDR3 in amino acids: CASGLGRTGSNEQFF. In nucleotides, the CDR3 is TGTGCTAGTGGTTTGGGTCGGACAGGGTCCAATGAGCAGTTCTTC.

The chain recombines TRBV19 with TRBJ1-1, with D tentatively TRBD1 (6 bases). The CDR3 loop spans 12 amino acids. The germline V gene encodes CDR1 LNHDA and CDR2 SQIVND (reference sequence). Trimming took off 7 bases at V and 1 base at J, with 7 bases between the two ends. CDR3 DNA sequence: TGTGCCAGTATGACAGGGAACACTGAAGCTTTCTTT. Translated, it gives CASMTGNTEAFF.

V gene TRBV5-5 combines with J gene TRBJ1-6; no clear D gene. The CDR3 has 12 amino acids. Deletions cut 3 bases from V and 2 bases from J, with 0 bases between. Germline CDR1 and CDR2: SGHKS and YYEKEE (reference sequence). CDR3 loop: CASSSYNSPLHF. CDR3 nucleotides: TGTGCCAGCAGCTCCTATAATTCACCCCTCCACTTT. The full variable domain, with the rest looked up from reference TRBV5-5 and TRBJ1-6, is DAGVTQSPTHLIKTRGQQVTLRCSPISGHKSVSWYQQVLGQGPQFIFQYYEKEERGRGNFPDRFSARQFPNYSSELNVNALLLGDSALYLCASSSYNSPLHFGNGTRLTVT.

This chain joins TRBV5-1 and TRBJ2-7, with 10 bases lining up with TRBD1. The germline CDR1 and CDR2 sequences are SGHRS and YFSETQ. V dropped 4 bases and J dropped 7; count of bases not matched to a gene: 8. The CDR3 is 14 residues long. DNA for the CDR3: TGCGCCAGCAGCCCGGGACAGGGGTTCGGGGAGCAGTACTTC. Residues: CASSPGQGFGEQYF.